The 10 T cell receptor beta chains below were found in one sample sequenced in a study of cytomegalovirus exposure and HLA in healthy donors. The PCR had 60 Vbeta and 13 Jbeta primers. Generated by immunoSEQ multiplex PCR, the TCRdb table keeps only in-frame clones and is missing some. Its table records about 160,000 clones. The sequencing sample was made of PBMCs. Receptor source: a man aged 25-45 years in good health and CMV-seronegative.

The CDR3 loop is CATSRDKQGIYEQYF. DNA of the CDR3: TGTGCCACCAGCAGAGATAAGCAGGGGATCTACGAGCAGTACTTC. The J gene is TRBJ2-7, the V gene TRBV15; weak D call: TRBD1 (6 bases). V lost 0 bases to trimming and J lost 3 bases, with 12 bases between them. Per germline, CDR1 LNHNV and CDR2 YYDKDF (reference sequence). This CDR3 contains 15 residues.

The CDR3 DNA follows: TGTGCCAGCAGCTTGGACACTCAAAACACCATATATTTT. Translation: CASSLDTQNTIYF. J is TRBJ1-3 and V is TRBV7-9, with D perhaps matching TRBD1 (5 bases). The CDR3 totals 13 residues. Germline V gives CDR1 SEHNR, CDR2 FQNEAQ (reference sequence). V lost 3 bases, J lost 6 bases, and 9 bases lay in between.

The V and J genes are TRBV27 and TRBJ2-1, with D perhaps TRBD1 (5 bases). This CDR3 has 14 residues. The germline gives CDR1 MNHEY, CDR2 SMNVEV (reference sequence). Trimming stripped 5 bases from V and 5 bases from J, with 13 bases between. The CDR3 region is CASSVVDTNNEQFF. For the CDR3, the DNA is TGTGCCAGCAGTGTCGTGGACACGAACAATGAGCAGTTCTTC.

The chain employs TRBV4-3 and TRBJ2-2; 11 bases are a match to TRBD2. The CDR3 has 16 amino acids. Germline V gene data show CDR1 as LGHNA and CDR2 as YSLEER. V lost 0 bases and J lost 8; bases outside the gene matches: 5. As DNA, the CDR3 is TGCGCCAGCAGCCAAGATAGGGCTAGCGGGAGGGGGGAGCTGTTTTTT. Protein product: CASSQDRASGRGELFF.

The chain links TRBV29-1 to TRBJ2-7; D not certain. The CDR3 consists of 12 residues. Trimming pared 2 bases from V and 2 bases from J, leaving 7 bases between. CDR1 SQVTM and CDR2 ANQGSEA come from the germline V gene. DNA for the CDR3: TGCAGCGTTGAATCCTATCCCTACGAGCAGTACTTC. Translating gives CSVESYPYEQYF.

The chain joins TRBV5-8 to TRBJ2-5; D is ambiguous. Trimming took off 5 bases at V and 3 bases at J, with 11 bases between the two ends. Looked up from germline, CDR1 is SGHTS and CDR2 is YDEGEE. This CDR3 region has 13 residues. CDR3 sequence: CASSPFGEETQYF. CDR3 coding DNA: TGTGCCAGCAGTCCCTTTGGAGAAGAGACCCAGTACTTC.

The V gene is TRBV28, the J gene TRBJ1-2; TRBD1 matches 8 bases. This CDR3 has 16 amino acids. Trimming at V came to 4 bases and at J to 3 bases, leaving 10 bases not matched to a gene. CDR1 is MDHEN and CDR2 is SYDVKM in the germline V gene. CDR3 amino acids: CASSSEPGTGYYGYTF. The DNA for the CDR3 is TGTGCCAGCAGTTCCGAGCCAGGGACAGGCTACTATGGCTACACCTTC.

This chain links TRBV6-1 with TRBJ1-1; 7 nucleotides align to TRBD1. There are 15 residues in the CDR3. Germline V lookup: CDR1 MNHNS, CDR2 SASEGT. The V segment lost 2 bases and the J segment 4 bases; nucleotides outside the gene matches: 7. In nucleotides, the CDR3 is TGTGCCAGCAGTGAACGGACAGGTAGGGTCACTGAAGCTTTCTTT. As protein: CASSERTGRVTEAFF.

V is TRBV7-2 and J is TRBJ1-6; 7 nucleotides line up with TRBD1. There are 14 residues in the CDR3. Germline V gives CDR1 SGHTA, CDR2 FQGNSA. V gave up 6 bases and J gave up 6 bases; unmatched junction bases: 5. CDR3 DNA: TGTGCCAGCAGACCCGGGACAGCTAATTCACCCCTCCACTTT. It yields the protein CASRPGTANSPLHF. Full variable domain (outside the CDR3, taken from reference TRBV7-2 and TRBJ1-6): GAGVSQSPSNKVTEKGKDVELRCDPISGHTALYWYRQSLGQGLEFLIYFQGNSAPDKSGLPSDRFSAERTGGSVSTLTIQRTQQEDSAVYLCASRPGTANSPLHFGNGTRLTVT.

V and J are TRBV7-9 and TRBJ2-2, with 7 bases lining up with TRBD2. From germline, CDR1 is SEHNR and CDR2 FQNEAQ (reference sequence). V shed 10 bases, J shed 1 base, and the junction held 9 bases outside the gene matches. There are 15 residues in the CDR3. CDR3 loop: CAITGGLMNTGELFF. The CDR3 coding sequence is TGTGCCATAACGGGGGGACTCATGAACACCGGGGAGCTGTTTTTT.